This TCR beta chain was observed in a study of T cell responses to AZD1222 COVID-19 vaccine. The study, taken as a whole, reports: Close to half of spike-specific TCRs reportedly recognize unmutated variant regions.

Comment on this clone: The antigen is unknown.

Clones were read by immunoSEQ multiplex PCR, and TCRdb kept only the in-frame ones, dropping some. This repertoire shows 150,000 to 200,000 clones, around 90% found once; its top ten account for approximately 1.2%. Between the trimmed V and J ends, which lost 6 bases and 1 base, there was a span of 11 bases. The CDR3 extends over 14 amino acids. In germline, CDR1 is KGHDR, CDR2 SFDVKD. The specimen comprised peripheral blood, sampled 28 days after the second AZD1222 dose. This rearrangement joins TRBV24-1 to TRBJ1-1; D unclear. This sequence originates from an adult who received the AZD1222 COVID-19 vaccine. CDR3 loop: CATSTGRGNTEAFF. As DNA, the CDR3 is TGTGCCACCAGTACCGGACGCGGGAACACTGAAGCTTTCTTT.